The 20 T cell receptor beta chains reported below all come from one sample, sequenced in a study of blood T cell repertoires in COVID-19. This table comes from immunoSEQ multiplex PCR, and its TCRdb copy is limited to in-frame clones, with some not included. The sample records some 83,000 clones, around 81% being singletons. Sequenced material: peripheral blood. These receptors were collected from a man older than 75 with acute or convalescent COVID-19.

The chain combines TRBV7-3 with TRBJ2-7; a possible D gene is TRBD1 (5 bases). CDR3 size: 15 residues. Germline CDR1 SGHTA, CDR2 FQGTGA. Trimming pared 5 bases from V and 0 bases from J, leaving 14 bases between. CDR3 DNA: TGTGCCAGCAGCCCCCAGGGTGGACCCTCCTACGAGCAGTACTTC. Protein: CASSPQGGPSYEQYF.

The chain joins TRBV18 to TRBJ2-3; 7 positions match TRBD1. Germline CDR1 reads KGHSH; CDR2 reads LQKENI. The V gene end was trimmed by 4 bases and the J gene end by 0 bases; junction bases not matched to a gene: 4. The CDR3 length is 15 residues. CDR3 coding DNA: TGTGCCAGCTCACAGGGACAGCCTAGCACAGATACGCAGTATTTT. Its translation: CASSQGQPSTDTQYF.

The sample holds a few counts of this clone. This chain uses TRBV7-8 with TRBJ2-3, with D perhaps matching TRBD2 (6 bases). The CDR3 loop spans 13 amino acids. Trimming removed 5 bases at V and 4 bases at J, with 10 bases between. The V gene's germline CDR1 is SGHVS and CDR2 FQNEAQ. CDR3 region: CASSARLADTQYF. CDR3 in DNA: TGTGCCAGCAGCGCCCGACTAGCAGATACGCAGTATTTT.

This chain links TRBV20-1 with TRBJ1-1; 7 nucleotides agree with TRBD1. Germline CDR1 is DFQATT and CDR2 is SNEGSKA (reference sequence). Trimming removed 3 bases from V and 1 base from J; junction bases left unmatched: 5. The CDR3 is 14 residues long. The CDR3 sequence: CSASRQGTNTEAFF. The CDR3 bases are TGCAGTGCTAGTAGACAGGGTACGAACACTGAAGCTTTCTTT.

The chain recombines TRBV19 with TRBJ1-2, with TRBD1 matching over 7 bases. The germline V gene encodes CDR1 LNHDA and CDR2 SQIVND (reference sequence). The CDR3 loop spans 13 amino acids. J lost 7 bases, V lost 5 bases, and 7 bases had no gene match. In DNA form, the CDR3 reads TGTGCCAGTAGTGAGACAGGGAGCGGTGGCTACACCTTC. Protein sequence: CASSETGSGGYTF.

The CDR3 nucleotides read TGTGCCAGCAGCACCGGGACACTCAACACTGAAGCTTTCTTT. This encodes CASSTGTLNTEAFF. V and J are TRBV3-1 (or the pseudogene TRBV3-2) and TRBJ1-1, with a tentative D call TRBD1 (6 bases). Deletions cut 5 bases from V and 2 bases from J, with 12 bases between. In germline, CDR1 is LGHDT, CDR2 YNNKEL (reference sequence). The CDR3 loop spans 14 amino acids.

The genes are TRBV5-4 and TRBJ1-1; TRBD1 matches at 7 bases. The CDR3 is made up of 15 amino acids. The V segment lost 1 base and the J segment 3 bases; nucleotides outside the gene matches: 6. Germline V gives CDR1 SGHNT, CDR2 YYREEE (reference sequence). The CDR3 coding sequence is TGTGCCAGCAGCTTGCCAGGGGGGCGGTACACTGAAGCTTTCTTT. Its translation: CASSLPGGRYTEAFF.

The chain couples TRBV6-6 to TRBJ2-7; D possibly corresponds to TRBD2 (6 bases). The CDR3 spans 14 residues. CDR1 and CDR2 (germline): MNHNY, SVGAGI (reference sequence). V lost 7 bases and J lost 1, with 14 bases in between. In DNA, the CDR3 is TGTGCCAGCACCCTTCGGAGGGAATCCTACGAGCAGTACTTC. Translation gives CASTLRRESYEQYF.

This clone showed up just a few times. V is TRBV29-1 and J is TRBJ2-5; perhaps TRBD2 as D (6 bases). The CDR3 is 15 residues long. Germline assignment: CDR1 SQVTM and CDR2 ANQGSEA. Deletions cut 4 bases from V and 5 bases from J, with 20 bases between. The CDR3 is CSVGGPSVRRETQYF. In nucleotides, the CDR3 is TGCAGCGTTGGGGGACCTAGCGTGAGAAGGGAGACCCAGTACTTC.

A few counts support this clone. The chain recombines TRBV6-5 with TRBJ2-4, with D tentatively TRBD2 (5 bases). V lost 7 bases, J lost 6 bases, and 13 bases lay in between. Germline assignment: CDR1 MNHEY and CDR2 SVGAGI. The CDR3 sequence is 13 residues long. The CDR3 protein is CASTPGGGNIQYF. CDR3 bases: TGTGCCAGCACCCCCGGAGGAGGAAACATTCAGTACTTC.

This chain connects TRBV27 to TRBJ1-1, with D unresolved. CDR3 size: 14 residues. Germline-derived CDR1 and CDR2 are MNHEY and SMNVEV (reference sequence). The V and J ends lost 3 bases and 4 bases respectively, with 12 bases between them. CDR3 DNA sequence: TGTGCCAGCAGTTTTAATCAGGTCTCCACTGAAGCTTTCTTT. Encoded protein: CASSFNQVSTEAFF.

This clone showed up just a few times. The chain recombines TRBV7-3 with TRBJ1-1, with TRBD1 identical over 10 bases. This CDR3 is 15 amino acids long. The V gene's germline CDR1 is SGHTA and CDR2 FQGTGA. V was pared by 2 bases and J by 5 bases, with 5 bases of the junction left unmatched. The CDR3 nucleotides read TGTGCCAGCAGCTTACAAGGGACAGGGGCGACTGAAGCTTTCTTT. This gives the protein CASSLQGTGATEAFF.

CDR3 sequence (DNA): TGCGCCAGCAGGGCTTATCCCCTCGACTATGGCTACACCTTC. This translates into CASRAYPLDYGYTF. V usage is TRBV5-1 and J usage is TRBJ1-2; D gene unclear. CDR1 is SGHRS and CDR2 is YFSETQ in the germline V gene. This CDR3 spans 14 amino acids. Trimming removed 5 bases at V and 3 bases at J, with 14 bases between.

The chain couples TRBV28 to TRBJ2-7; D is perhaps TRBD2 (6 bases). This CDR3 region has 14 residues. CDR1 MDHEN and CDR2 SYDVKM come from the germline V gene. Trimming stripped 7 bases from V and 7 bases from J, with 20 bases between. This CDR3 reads CASIGATGEAEQYF. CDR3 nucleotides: TGTGCCAGCATCGGGGCCACCGGGGAGGCGGAGCAGTACTTC.

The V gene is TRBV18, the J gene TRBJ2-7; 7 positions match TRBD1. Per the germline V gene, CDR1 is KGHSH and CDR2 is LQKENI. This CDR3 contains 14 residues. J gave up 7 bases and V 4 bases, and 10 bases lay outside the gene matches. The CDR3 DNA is TGTGCCAGCTCACTGATCGGGACAGCGGCTGAGCAGTACTTC. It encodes CASSLIGTAAEQYF.

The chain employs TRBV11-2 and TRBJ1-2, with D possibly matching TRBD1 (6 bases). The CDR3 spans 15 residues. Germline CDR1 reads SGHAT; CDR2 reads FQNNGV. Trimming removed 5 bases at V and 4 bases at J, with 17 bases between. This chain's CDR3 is CASSPSLDRFYGYTF. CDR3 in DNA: TGTGCCAGCAGCCCTAGCCTGGACAGATTCTATGGCTACACCTTC. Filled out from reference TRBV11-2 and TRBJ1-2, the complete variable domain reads EAGVAQSPRYKIIEKRQSVAFWCNPISGHATLYWYQQILGQGPKLLIQFQNNGVVDDSQLPKDRFSAERLKGVDSTLKIQPAKLEDSAVYLCASSPSLDRFYGYTFGSGTRLTVV.

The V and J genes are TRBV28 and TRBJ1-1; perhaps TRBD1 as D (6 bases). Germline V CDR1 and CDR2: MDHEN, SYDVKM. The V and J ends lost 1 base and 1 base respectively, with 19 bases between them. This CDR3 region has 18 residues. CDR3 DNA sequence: TGTGCCAGCAGTTTATACGGTTTAGGCAGGGACAAGAACACTGAAGCTTTCTTT. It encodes CASSLYGLGRDKNTEAFF. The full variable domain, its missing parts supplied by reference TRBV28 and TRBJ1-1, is DVKVTQSSRYLVKRTGEKVFLECVQDMDHENMFWYRQDPGLGLRLIYFSYDVKMKEKGDIPEGYSVSREKKERFSLILESASTNQTSMYLCASSLYGLGRDKNTEAFFGQGTRLTVV.

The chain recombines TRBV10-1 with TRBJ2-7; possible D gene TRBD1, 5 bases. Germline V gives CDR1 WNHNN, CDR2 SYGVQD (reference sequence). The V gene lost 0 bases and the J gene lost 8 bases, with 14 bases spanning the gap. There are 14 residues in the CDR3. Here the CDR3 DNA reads TGCGCCAGCAGTGAGTCGGATCAGGGTGGTAAGCAGTACTTC. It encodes CASSESDQGGKQYF.

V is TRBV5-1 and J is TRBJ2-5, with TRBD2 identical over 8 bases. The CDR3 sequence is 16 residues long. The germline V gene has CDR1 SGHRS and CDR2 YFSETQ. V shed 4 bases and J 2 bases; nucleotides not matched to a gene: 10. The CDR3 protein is CASSAPGGGLQETQYF. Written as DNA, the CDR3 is TGCGCCAGCAGCGCCCCGGGGGGGGGCTTACAAGAGACCCAGTACTTC.

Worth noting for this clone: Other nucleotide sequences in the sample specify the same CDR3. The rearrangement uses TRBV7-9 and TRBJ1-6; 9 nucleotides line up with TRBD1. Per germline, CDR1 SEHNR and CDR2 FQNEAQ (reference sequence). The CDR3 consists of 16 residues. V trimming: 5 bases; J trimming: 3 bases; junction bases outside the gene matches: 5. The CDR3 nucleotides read TGTGCCAGCAGCCTGGGACAGGGCTTCTATAATTCACCCCTCCACTTT. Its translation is CASSLGQGFYNSPLHF.